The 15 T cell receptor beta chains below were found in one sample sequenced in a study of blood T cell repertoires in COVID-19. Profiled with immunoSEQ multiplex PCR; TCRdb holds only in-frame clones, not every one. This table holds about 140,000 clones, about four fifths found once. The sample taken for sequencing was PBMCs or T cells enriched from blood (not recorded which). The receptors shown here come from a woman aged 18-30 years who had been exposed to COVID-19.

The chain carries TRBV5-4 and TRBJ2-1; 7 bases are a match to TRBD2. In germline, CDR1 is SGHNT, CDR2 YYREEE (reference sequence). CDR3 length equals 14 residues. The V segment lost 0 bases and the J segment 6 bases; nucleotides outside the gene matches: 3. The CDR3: CASSLVGGGNEQFF. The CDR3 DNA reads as TGTGCCAGCAGCTTGGTGGGCGGGGGCAATGAGCAGTTCTTC.

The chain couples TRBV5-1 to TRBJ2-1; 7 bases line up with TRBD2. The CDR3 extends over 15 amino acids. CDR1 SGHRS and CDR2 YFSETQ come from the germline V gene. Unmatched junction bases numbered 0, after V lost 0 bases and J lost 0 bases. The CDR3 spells CASSLGGSSYNEQFF. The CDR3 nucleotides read TGCGCCAGCAGCTTGGGCGGGAGCTCCTACAATGAGCAGTTCTTC.

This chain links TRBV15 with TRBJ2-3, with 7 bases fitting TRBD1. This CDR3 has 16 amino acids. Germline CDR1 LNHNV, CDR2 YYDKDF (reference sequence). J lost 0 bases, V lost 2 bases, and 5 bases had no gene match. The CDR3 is CATSRTDRASTDTQYF. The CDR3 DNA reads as TGTGCCACCAGCAGAACTGACAGGGCTAGCACAGATACGCAGTATTTT.

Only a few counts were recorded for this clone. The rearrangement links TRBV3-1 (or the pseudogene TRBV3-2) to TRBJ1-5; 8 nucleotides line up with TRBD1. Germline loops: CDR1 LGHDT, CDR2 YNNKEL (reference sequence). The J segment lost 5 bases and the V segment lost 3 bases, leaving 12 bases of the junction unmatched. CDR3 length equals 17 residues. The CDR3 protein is CASSQASPEQGDQPQHF. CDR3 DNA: TGTGCCAGCAGCCAGGCCTCACCTGAACAGGGGGATCAGCCCCAGCATTTT.

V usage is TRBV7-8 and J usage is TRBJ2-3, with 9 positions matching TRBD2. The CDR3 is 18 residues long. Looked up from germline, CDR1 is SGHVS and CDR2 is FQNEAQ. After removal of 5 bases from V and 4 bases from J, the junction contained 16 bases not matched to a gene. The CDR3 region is CASSPLGGRVAGADTQYF. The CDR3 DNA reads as TGTGCCAGCAGCCCCCTAGGTGGGCGGGTAGCGGGAGCAGATACGCAGTATTTT.

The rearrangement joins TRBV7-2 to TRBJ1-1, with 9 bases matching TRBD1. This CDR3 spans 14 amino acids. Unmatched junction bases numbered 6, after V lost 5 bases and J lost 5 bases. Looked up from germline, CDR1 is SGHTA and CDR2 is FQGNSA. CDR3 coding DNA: TGTGCCAGCAGCGCGGGACAGGGTTGGACTGAAGCTTTCTTT. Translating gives CASSAGQGWTEAFF.

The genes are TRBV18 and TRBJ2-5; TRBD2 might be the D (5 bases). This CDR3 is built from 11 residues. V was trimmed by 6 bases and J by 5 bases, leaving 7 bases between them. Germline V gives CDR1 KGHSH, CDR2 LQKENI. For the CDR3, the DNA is TGTGCCAGCTCGTCGGGGGAGACCCAGTACTTC. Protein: CASSSGETQYF.

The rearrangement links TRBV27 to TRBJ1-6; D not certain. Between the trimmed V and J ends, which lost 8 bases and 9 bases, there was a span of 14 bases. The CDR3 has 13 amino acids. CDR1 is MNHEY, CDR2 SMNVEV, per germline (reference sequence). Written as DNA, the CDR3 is TGTGCCAGCTCACCGGGTCCTAGTTCACCCCTCCACTTT. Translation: CASSPGPSSPLHF.

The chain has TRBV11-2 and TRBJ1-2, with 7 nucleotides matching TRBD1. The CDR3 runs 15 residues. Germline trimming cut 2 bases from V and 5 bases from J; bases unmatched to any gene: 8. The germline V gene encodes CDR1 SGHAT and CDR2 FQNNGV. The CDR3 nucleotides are TGTGCCAGCAGCTTATTGACAGGGCCTTTATATGGCTACACCTTC. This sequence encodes CASSLLTGPLYGYTF.

The CDR3 here is CASSPVTLNTGELFF. The CDR3 coding sequence is TGTGCCAGCAGCCCCGTTACTCTTAACACCGGGGAGCTGTTTTTT. The V call is TRBV2, the J call TRBJ2-2; no reliable D call. V lost 6 bases and J 2 bases, leaving 13 bases between the germline ends. The CDR3 sequence is 15 residues long. Germline values: CDR1 SNHLY, CDR2 FYNNEI.

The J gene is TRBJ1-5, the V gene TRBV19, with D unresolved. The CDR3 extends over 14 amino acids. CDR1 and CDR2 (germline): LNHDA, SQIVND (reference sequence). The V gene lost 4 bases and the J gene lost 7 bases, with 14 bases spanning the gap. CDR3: CASSTRDTTQPQHF. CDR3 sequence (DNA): TGTGCCAGTAGTACCCGGGATACCACACAGCCCCAGCATTTT.

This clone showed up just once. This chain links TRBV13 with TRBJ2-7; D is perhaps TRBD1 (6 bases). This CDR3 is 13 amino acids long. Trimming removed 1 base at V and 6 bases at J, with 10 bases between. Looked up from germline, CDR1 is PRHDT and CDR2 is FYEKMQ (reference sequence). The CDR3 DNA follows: TGTGCCAGCAGCTTAGAAGGGGGTCTCGAGCAGTACTTC. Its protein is CASSLEGGLEQYF.

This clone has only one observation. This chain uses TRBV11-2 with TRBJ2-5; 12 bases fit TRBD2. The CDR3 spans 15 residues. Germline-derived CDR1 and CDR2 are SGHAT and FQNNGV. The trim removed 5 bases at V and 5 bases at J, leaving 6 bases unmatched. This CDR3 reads CASSTTSGGRETQYF. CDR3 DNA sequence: TGTGCCAGCAGCACGACTAGCGGGGGACGGGAGACCCAGTACTTC.

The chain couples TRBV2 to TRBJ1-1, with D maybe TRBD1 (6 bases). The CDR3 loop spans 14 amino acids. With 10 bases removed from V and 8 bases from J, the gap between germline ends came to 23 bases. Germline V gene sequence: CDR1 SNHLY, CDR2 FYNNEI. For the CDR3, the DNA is TGTGCCATCACCCCGTGGAAACAGGGCCGGGAAGCTTTCTTT. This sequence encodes CAITPWKQGREAFF.

The CDR3 nucleotides read TGTGCCAGCAGCTTTCGTTTACAGGGGCAAGAGACCCAGTACTTC. Translating gives CASSFRLQGQETQYF. V usage is TRBV7-7 and J usage is TRBJ2-5, with TRBD1 matching 7 bases. This CDR3 has 15 residues. The germline V gene encodes CDR1 SSHAT and CDR2 FNYEAQ (reference sequence). Trimming cost V 3 bases and J 2 bases; bases outside gene matches: 6.